This TCR beta chain was profiled in a study of cytomegalovirus exposure and HLA in healthy donors (TCRdb year 2017). Study-level background: The 666 repertoires of the first cohort and the roughly 110 validation repertoires were produced on the same platform, according to a later analysis. A separate validation cohort of about 110 different subjects was used in addition to the roughly 700-subject first cohort. The study was designed to test whether signatures of past pathogen exposure could be identified by cataloging public T cell receptors. The study combined high-throughput TCR immunosequencing, statistical association of individual TCRs with disease status, and machine learning to predict cytomegalovirus infection status.

Donors formed part of the validation cohort, which comprised over a hundred subjects and was distinct from the first cohort of 666 subjects. Comments on this clone: This clone's antigen is unknown. No base quality information exists; no much larger clone differs at one position.

Broad study findings and their caveats: A few of the identified cytomegalovirus-associated TCR beta chains were confirmed in vitro to be specific for cytomegalovirus antigens. A total of 164 TCR beta chains were listed by the study as associated with cytomegalovirus. Across donors, most TCR sequences were observed very rarely, whereas some public TCRs were present in many individuals. The classifier was reported to diagnose cytomegalovirus status with high specificity and sensitivity in both the original cohort and the validation cohort. Subsequent analysis determined that TCRs grouped into clusters in the first cohort also showed a tendency toward co-occurrence across the 90 to 150 validation repertoires, and 94% of cluster scores exceeded 0. A later analysis had no HLA typing for the validation cohort, so co-occurrence there was scored across all 130 or so repertoires. According to the authors, the approach could potentially be generalized to other disease states and immunological phenotypes.

Libraries came from the immunoSEQ multiplex PCR assay. The paper's processing steps were these. To diagnose cytomegalovirus status from the catalog of TCR beta chain sequences, a statistical classification framework was built. Imported from immuneACCESS, the table was reduced by TCRdb to in-frame sequences with V and J called. These copies leave out some clones; in studies compared against another copy, an unresolved V gene accounts for under half, and the cause of the remainder is not known. The V and J calls and the clone size are those of that table, but D and trimming were determined from the DNA. The sample profile shows 130,000 or so clones; about 90% of them were found once. The ten largest clonotypes hold about 3.7% of the sample. The germline V gene sets CDR1 to LGHNA and CDR2 to YNFKEQ. V drops 1 base and J drops 0 bases, leaving 6 bases in between. Taken from cysteine to phenylalanine, the CDR3 has 14 residues. Only the CDR3 portion is preserved as DNA: 42 bases, with reading frame beginning at the first base.

Rearrangement joined TRBV4-2 to TRBJ1-1; no D gene is confidently identified. The receptor was isolated from a man aged 25-45 years in good health and CMV-seronegative. Sequencing was carried out using PBMCs. The CDR3 in this case is CASSQVQMNTEAFF. The nucleotide sequence is TGTGCCAGCAGCCAAGTCCAGATGAACACTGAAGCTTTCTTT.